The entry below gives a single TCR beta chain sequence along with its context. The antigen it binds to is not known. No per-base quality is available; no much larger clone lies one base away. What this sample's time point label stands for: baseline before first vaccination. The vaccinee samples were drawn from two UK trials, COV001 and COV002, one of which was a single-blind randomized controlled phase 2/3 trial testing AZD1222 (ChAdOx1 nCoV-19) in healthy adults. Trial participant PBMC samples were collected at day 0 and day 28 after the second dose for TCRbeta chain sequencing. This record belongs to a study of T cell responses to AZD1222 COVID-19 vaccine (dated by TCRdb to the early 2020s). Describing the broader study: Because spike-specific TCR depth and breadth did not differ between the two schedules, AZD1222 recipients who got a second dose at roughly 4 weeks were pooled with those who got a second dose at roughly 12 weeks. Trial participants were enrolled by age into subgroups of 18-55, 56-69 and 70-plus years, and roughly 150, 30 and 60 TCR-sequenced participants, respectively, were included in these subgroups. TCR sequencing covered fewer than 250 trial participants: nearly 210 given two doses of AZD1222 and 26 given two doses of MenACWY control vaccine. Beyond this particular receptor, the publication reports: A significant rise in spike-specific TCR breadth and depth was observed after two AZD1222 doses relative to day 0 and relative to MenACWY recipients. The 56-69-year group was small, and its depth increase did not reach significance, likely because of low power. CD4 TCRs associated with the vaccine covered the entire spike protein, and the dominant responses were in regions 160-218 and 743-854. Most participants were white British and females outnumbered males, and the authors suggested that clonal diversity may have been underestimated. Conclusions about previously exposed vaccinees were limited because only six or seven AZD1222 recipients were SARS-CoV-2 seropositive at baseline. Reportedly, almost half of the unique spike-specific TCRs recognized epitopes lying outside the regions that are mutated in the B.1.351 and B.1.1.7 variants. Because no day 14 peak-response samples were available, repertoires were characterized only after the peak T cell response.

Spanning cysteine to phenylalanine, the CDR3 consists of 12 amino acids. Only the CDR3 DNA stays, 36 bases, in frame from base 1. V sheds 6 bases and J sheds 4 bases, leaving 9 bases between their ends. Looking up the germline V gene yields CDR1 MDHEN and CDR2 SYDVKM. The CDR3 regions of human TCRbeta chains were analyzed by immunosequencing. Under the source paper's analysis protocol: TCRs in the repertoires were compared against a reference library of SARS-CoV-2-specific TCRs that had been generated with the MIRA antigen-specificity platform. Breadth was defined as the fraction of unique TCRs that were SARS-CoV-2-associated. Depth was defined as the fraction of total T cells that were SARS-CoV-2-associated. Each spike-specific TCR was assigned to its reactive spike region and to a CD4 or CD8 class using the MIRA data. Log10-transformed breadth and depth values were compared by one-way ANOVA with Sidak's multiple comparisons tests. In its TCRdb copy, this immuneACCESS table keeps in-frame sequences only and misses some clones. Where compared with another copy, unresolved V genes explain less than half of these, and the others have no known cause. The D gene and trimming were derived from the DNA, and the V and J assignments and clone size from that table. The sample data list more than 95,000 clones, and 70% to 90% of these were observed just once. About 4.3% of the sample comes from the top ten.

The V and J segments used are TRBV28 and TRBJ1-2; the D gene is unclear. The sample was peripheral blood, taken on day 0 of AZD1222 vaccination. The receptor's source is an adult in good health. The nucleotides read TGTGCCAGCAGCAACCGTCTCTATGGCTACACCTTC. Protein translation: CASSNRLYGYTF.